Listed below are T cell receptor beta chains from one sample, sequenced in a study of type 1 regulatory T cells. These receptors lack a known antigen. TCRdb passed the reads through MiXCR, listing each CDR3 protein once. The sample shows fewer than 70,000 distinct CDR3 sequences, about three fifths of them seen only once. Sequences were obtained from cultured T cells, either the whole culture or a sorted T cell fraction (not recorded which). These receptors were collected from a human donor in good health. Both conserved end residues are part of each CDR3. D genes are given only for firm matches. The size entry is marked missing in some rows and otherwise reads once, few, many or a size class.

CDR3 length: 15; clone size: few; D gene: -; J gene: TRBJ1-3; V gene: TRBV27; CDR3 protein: CASSLRQSSGNTIYF; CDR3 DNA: TGTGCCAGCAGTTTAAGACAAAGCTCTGGAAACACCATATATTTT
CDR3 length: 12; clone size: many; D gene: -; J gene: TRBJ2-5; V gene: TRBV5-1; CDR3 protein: CASSSPPETQYF; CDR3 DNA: TGCGCCAGCAGCTCCCCCCCAGAGACCCAGTACTTC
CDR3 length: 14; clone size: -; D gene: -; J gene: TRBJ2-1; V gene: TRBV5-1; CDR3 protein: CANISEGPYNEQFF; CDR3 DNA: TGCGCCAACATCTCTGAGGGTCCATACAATGAGCAGTTCTTC
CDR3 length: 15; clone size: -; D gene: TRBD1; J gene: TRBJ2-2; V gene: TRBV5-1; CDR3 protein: CASSLTGGNTGELFF; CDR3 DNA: TGCGCCAGCAGCTTGACAGGGGGTAACACCGGGGAGCTGTTTTTT
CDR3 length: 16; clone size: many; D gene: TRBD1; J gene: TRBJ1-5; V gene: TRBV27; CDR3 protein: CASSLSPTGANQPQHF; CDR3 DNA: TGTGCCAGCAGTTTATCCCCGACAGGGGCAAATCAGCCCCAGCATTTT
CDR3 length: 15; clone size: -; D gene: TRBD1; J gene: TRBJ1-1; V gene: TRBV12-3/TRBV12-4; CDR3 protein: CASSLSKGANTEAFF; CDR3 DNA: TGTGCCAGCAGTTTAAGTAAGGGGGCGAACACTGAAGCTTTCTTT
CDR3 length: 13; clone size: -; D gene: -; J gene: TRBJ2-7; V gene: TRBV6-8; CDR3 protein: CASRRGGAYEQYF; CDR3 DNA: TGTGCCAGCAGGAGAGGGGGGGCCTACGAGCAGTACTTC
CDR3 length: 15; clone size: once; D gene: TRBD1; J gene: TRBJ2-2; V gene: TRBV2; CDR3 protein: CASSGLGQGSGELFF; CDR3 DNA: TGTGCCAGCAGCGGACTCGGACAGGGTTCCGGGGAGCTGTTTTTT
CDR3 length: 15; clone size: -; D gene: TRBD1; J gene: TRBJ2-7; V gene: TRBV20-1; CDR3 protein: CSATSTGIVAYEQYF; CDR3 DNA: TGCAGTGCAACCTCGACAGGGATTGTCGCCTACGAGCAGTACTTC
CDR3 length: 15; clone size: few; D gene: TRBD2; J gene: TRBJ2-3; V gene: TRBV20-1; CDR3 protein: CSARGASGSTDTQYF; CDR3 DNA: TGCAGTGCTAGAGGAGCTAGCGGGAGTACAGATACGCAGTATTTT
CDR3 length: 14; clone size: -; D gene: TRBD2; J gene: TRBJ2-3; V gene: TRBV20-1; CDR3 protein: CSASLAGGSDTQYF; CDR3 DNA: TGCAGTGCTAGCTTAGCGGGAGGGTCAGATACGCAGTATTTT
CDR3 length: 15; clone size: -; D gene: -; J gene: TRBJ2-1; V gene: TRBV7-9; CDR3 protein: CASSSGASPYNEQFF; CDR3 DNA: TGTGCCAGCAGTAGTGGGGCTAGCCCCTACAATGAGCAGTTCTTC
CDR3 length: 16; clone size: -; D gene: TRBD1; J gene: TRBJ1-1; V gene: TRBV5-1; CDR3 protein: CASSLGPGQRNTEAFF; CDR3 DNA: TGCGCCAGCAGCTTGGGACCGGGACAGCGGAACACTGAAGCTTTCTTT
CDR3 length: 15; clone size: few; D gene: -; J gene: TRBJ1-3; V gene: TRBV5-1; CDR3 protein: CASSLAGVGGNTIYF; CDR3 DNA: TGCGCCAGCAGCTTGGCCGGGGTAGGCGGAAACACCATATATTTT
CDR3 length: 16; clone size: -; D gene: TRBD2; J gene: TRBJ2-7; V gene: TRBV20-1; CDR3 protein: CSAEGTGTSVTYEQYF; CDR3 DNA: TGCAGTGCTGAGGGCACCGGGACTAGCGTAACCTACGAGCAGTACTTC
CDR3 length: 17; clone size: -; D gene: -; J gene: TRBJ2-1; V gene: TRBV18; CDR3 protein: CASSPLKGRGRNNEQFF; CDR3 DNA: TGTGCCAGCTCACCACTAAAGGGGCGAGGACGGAACAATGAGCAGTTCTTC
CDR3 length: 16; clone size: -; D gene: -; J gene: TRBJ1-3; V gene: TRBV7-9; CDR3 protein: CASSLDGRPVGNTIYF; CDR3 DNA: TGTGCCAGCAGCTTAGATGGCAGGCCGGTCGGGAACACCATATATTTT
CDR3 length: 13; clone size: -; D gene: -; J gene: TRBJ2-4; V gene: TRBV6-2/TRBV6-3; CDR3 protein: CASSYPIENIQYF; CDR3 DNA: TGTGCCAGCAGTTACCCTATTGAGAACATTCAGTACTTC
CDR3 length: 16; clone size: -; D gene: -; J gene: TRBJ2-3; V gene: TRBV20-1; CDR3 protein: CSARGPLAYSTDTQYF; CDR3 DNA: TGCAGTGCTAGAGGCCCCCTAGCGTATAGCACAGATACGCAGTATTTT